The present entry profiles one TCR beta chain with its context. Its target is not known. One entry per CDR3 protein, called by TCRdb with MiXCR from the RT-PCR reads. The table has under 550,000 distinct CDR3 sequences, about 8% seen once. These data are taken from a study of response to subunit inactivated influenza vaccine. Findings and limits, study-wide: With each seasonal influenza vaccination, the authors suggested, few new T cells are recruited.

V was shortened by 4 bases and J by 0 bases, with 11 bases between the two germline ends. The germline V gene encodes CDR1 DFQATT and CDR2 SNEGSKA (reference sequence). CDR3 size: 14 residues. This sequence was found in a man aged 50-75 years who received an inactivated influenza vaccine. The rearrangement links TRBV20-1 to TRBJ2-3; D gene ambiguous. The material sequenced was PBMCs from blood, taken less than 30 months after vaccination. Here the CDR3 reads CSANTGGSTDTQYF. The DNA of the CDR3 is TGCAGTGCTAACACGGGTGGGAGCACAGATACGCAGTATTTT.